This record looks at one T cell receptor (beta chain) sequence and its context. The data were taken from a study of shared clonotypes between healthy human individuals. The CDR3 has 16 residues. V lost 4 bases to trimming and J lost 2 bases; unmatched junction nucleotides: 11. Germline V gene data show CDR1 as SGDLS and CDR2 as YYNGEE. Adult donors, all healthy and HIV-negative, had no recent acute infections or vaccinations. Samples underwent the assay at deep level. Assay: immunoSEQ multiplex PCR; the TCRdb copy retains only in-frame clones and omits some. This sample has over 400,000 clones, with over 70% found just once.

The rearrangement uses TRBV9 and TRBJ2-5, with 7 bases that match TRBD1. Material for sequencing was PBMCs. This receptor was identified in a woman aged 40 to 50 in good health. Some clones in this sample may be carry-over from other donors' samples. Here the CDR3 DNA reads TGTGCCAGCAGCCCTCGACAGGGATGGCATCAAGAGACCCAGTACTTC. As protein: CASSPRQGWHQETQYF.